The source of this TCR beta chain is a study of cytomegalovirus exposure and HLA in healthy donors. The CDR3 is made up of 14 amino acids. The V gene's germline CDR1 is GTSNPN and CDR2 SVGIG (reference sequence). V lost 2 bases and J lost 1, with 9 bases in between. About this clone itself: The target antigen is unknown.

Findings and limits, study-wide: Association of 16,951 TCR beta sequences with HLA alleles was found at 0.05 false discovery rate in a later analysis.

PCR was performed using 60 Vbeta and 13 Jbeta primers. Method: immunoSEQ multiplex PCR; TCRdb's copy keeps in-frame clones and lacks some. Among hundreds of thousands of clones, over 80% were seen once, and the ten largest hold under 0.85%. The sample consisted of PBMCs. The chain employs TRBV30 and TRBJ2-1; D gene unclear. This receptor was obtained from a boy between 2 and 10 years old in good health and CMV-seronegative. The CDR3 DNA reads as TGTGCCTGGAGTTCGCTGACATCCTACAATGAGCAGTTCTTC. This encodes CAWSSLTSYNEQFF.